This TCR beta chain was retrieved from a study of cytomegalovirus exposure and HLA in healthy donors. General observations from the study: Among TCR beta chains, those listed as cytomegalovirus-associated numbered roughly 150.

The PCR used 60 Vbeta and 13 Jbeta primers. Here immunoSEQ multiplex PCR was the method, and the copy in TCRdb shows in-frame clones only, minus some. The table includes 170,000 or so clones, around three quarters detected once. On this clone: Its antigen remains unknown.

The CDR3 extends over 15 amino acids. Germline V gene data show CDR1 as GTSNPN and CDR2 as SVGIG (reference sequence). Trimming removed 4 bases at V and 0 bases at J, with 16 bases between. The TCR comes from a man in his forties in good health and CMV-seronegative. The sequenced sample was PBMCs. J is TRBJ2-7 and V is TRBV30; maybe TRBD1 (5 bases). Written as DNA, the CDR3 is TGTGCCTGGATTAGGGGCCGAGGAAACTCCTACGAGCAGTACTTC. Protein product: CAWIRGRGNSYEQYF.